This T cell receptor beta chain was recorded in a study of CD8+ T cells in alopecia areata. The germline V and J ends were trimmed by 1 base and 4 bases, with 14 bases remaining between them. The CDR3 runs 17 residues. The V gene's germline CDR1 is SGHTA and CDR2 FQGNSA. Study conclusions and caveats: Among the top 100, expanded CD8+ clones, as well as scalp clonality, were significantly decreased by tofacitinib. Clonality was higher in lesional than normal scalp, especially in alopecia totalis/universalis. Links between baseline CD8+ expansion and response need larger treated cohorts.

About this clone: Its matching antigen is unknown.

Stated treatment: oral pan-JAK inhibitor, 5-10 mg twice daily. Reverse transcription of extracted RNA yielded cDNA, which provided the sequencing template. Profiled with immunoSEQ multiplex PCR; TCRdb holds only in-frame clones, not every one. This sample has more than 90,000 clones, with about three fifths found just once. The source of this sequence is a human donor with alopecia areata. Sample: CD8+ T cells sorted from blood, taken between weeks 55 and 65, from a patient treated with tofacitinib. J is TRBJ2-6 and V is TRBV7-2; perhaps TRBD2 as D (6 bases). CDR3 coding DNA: TGTGCCAGCAGCTTAGTCTCCGCGGGATTGGGGGCCAACGTCCTGACTTTC. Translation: CASSLVSAGLGANVLTF.